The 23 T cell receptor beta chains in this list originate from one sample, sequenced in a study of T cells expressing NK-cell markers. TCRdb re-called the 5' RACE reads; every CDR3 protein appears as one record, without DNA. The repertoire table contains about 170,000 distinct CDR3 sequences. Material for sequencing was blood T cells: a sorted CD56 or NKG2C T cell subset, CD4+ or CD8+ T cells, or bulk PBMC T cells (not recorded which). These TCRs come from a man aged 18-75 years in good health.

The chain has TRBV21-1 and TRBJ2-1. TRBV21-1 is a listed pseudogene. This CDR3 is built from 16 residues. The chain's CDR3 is CASSKQAGAPRNEQFF.

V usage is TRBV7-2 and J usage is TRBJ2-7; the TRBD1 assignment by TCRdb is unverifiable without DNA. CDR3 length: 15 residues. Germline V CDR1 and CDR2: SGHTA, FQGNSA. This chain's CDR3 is CASSSPPDGEYEQYF.

The CDR3 reads CASSYSGGQASPLHF. The chain joins TRBV6-5 to TRBJ1-6; as DNA is missing, the TRBD1 call by TCRdb cannot be tested. Germline assignment: CDR1 MNHEY and CDR2 SVGAGI. The CDR3 runs to 15 residues.

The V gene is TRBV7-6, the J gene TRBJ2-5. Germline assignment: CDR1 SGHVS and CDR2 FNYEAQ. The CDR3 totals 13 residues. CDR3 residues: CASVPADRETQYF.

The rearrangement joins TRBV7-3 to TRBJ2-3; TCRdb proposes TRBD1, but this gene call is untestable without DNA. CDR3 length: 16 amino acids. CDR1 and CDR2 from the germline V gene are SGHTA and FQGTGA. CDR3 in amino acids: CASSFGPGQGPDTQYF.

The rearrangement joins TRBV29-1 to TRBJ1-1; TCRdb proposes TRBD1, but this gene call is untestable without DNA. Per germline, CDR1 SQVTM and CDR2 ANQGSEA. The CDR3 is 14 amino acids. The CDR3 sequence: CSVLQGALNTEAFF.

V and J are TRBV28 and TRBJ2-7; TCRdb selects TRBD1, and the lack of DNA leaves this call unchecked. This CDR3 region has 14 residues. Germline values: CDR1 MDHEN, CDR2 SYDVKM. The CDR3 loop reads CASNQPGESYEQYF.

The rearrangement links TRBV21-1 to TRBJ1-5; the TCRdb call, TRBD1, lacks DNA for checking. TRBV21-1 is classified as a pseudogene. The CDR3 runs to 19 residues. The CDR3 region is CASSNGRTGGILCNQPQHF.

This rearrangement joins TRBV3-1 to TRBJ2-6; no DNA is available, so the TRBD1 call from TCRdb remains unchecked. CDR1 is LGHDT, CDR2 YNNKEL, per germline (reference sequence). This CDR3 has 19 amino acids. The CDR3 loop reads CASSQDKAGGFSGANVLTF.

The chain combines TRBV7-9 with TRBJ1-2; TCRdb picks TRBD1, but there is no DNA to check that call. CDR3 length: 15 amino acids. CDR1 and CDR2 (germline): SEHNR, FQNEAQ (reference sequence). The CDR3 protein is CASSLVTGGNYGYTF.

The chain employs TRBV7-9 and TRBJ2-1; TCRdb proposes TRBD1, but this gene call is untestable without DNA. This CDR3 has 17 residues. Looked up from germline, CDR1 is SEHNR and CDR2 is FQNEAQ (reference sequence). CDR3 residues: CASSSLDVDRRHNEQFF.

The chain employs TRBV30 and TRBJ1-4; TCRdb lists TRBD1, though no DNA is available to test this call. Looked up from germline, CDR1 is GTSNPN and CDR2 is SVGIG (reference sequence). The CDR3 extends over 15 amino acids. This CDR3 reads CAWSVPGQGFEKLFF.

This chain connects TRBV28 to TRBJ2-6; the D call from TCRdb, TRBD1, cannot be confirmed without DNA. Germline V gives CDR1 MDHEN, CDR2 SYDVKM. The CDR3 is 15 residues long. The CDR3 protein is CASSTGNSGANVLTF.

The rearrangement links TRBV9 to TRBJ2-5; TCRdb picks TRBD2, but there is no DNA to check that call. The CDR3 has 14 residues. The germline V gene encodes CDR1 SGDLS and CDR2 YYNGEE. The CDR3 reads CASSGRDSQETQYF.

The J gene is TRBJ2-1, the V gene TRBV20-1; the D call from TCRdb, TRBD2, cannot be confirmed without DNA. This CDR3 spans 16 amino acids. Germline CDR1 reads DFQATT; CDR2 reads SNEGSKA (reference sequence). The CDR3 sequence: CSARAPLAGLDNEQFF.

The CDR3: CSAQGFSTEAFF. The chain recombines TRBV20-1 with TRBJ1-1. The germline V gene has CDR1 DFQATT and CDR2 SNEGSKA (reference sequence). This CDR3 has 12 amino acids.

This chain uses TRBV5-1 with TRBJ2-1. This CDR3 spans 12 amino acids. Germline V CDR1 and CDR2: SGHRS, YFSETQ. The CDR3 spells CASSDRGNEQFF.

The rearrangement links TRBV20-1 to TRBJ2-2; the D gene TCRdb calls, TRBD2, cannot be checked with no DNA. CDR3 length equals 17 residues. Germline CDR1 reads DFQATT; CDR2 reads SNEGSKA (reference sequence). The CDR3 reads CSARDGSSGENTGELFF.

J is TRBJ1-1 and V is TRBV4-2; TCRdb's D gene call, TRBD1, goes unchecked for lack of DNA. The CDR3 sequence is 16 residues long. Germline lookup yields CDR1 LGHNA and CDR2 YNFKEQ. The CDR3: CASSPPVGGGGTEAFF.

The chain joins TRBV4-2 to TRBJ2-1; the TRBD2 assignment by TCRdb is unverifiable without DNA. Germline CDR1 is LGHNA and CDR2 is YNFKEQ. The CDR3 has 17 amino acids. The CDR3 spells CASSQETGTYLYNEQFF.

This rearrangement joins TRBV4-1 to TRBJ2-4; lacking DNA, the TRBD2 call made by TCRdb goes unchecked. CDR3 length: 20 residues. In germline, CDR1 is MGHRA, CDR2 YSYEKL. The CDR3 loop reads CASSRNQGTSGGQAKNIQYF.

The CDR3 protein is CASSSTGTSNPYEQYF. The chain employs TRBV9 and TRBJ2-7; TCRdb designates TRBD2, a call that cannot be tested without DNA. This CDR3 has 16 residues. Germline values: CDR1 SGDLS, CDR2 YYNGEE.

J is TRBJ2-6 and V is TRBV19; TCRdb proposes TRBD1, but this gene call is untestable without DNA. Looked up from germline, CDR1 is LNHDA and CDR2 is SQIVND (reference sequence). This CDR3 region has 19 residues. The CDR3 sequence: CASPSRGQGTPKGANVLTF.